This is a list of T cell receptor beta chains from one sample in a study of cytomegalovirus exposure and HLA in healthy donors. Clones were sequenced by immunoSEQ multiplex PCR, and TCRdb holds only the in-frame ones, with some missing. This table holds fewer than 150,000 clones, 82% found once. The sample taken for sequencing was PBMCs. The receptors were sampled from a man younger than 40 in good health and CMV-seropositive. The CDR3 runs from the conserved cysteine through the conserved F or W. A D gene is named only where the DNA matches it firmly. Some rows have no size entry. The others give once, few or many, or a class for an expanded clone.

DNA: TGCGCCAGCAGATCCCTAGCGGGGCCTGAAGAGACCCAGTACTTC
CDR3: CASRSLAGPEETQYF
V: TRBV10-2
size: -
D: TRBD2
J: TRBJ2-5

DNA: TGTGCCAGCAGTCCTAGGGGGTCTGGGGCCAACGTCCTGACTTTC
CDR3: CASSPRGSGANVLTF
V: TRBV6-5
size: once
D: -
J: TRBJ2-6

DNA: TGCGCCAGCAGCCCGGTAACAGGGCTTAATGAAAAACTGTTTTTT
CDR3: CASSPVTGLNEKLFF
V: TRBV5-1
size: -
D: -
J: TRBJ1-4

DNA: TGCGCCAGCAGCGCCGGTTACACTGAAGCTTTCTTT
CDR3: CASSAGYTEAFF
V: TRBV10-1
size: once
D: -
J: TRBJ1-1

DNA: TGTGCCAGCAGCCCGCAGGGACAGTTCAATCAGCCCCAGCATTTT
CDR3: CASSPQGQFNQPQHF
V: TRBV9
size: -
D: TRBD1
J: TRBJ1-5

DNA: TGTGCCAGCTCGTCGAGCGGATTAGCCAAAAACATTCAGTACTTC
CDR3: CASSSSGLAKNIQYF
V: TRBV18
size: -
D: -
J: TRBJ2-4

DNA: TGCAGCGTTCCCCGGGACAGGGAGATCTTTAATCTTGAAGGGTATTCCTACAATGAGCAGTTCTTC
CDR3: CSVPRDREIFNLEGYSYNEQFF
V: TRBV29-1
size: few
D: TRBD1
J: TRBJ2-1

DNA: TGTGCTAGTGGTACAGACCATTACAATGAGCAGTTCTTC
CDR3: CASGTDHYNEQFF
V: TRBV12-5
size: -
D: -
J: TRBJ2-1

DNA: TGCGCCAGCAGCTTGGGTGGGACAGGGGGCTCCTACGAGCAGTACTTC
CDR3: CASSLGGTGGSYEQYF
V: TRBV5-1
size: -
D: TRBD1
J: TRBJ2-7

DNA: TGTGCCAGCAGCTCGGGACAGGGAAACAGTGGCTACACCTTC
CDR3: CASSSGQGNSGYTF
V: TRBV7-2
size: few
D: TRBD1
J: TRBJ1-2

DNA: TGTGCCTGGACAGTCCAAGAGACCCAGTACTTC
CDR3: CAWTVQETQYF
V: TRBV30
size: few
D: -
J: TRBJ2-5

DNA: TGTGCCAGCAGCAAACAGGGGAAAGACACTGAAGCTTTCTTT
CDR3: CASSKQGKDTEAFF
V: TRBV7-9
size: -
D: TRBD1
J: TRBJ1-1

DNA: TGTGCCAGCAGCCGGGACAGGCCCTTAGCTTCTTTCGAGCAGTACTTC
CDR3: CASSRDRPLASFEQYF
V: TRBV7-2
size: many
D: TRBD1
J: TRBJ2-7

DNA: TGCACCAGCAGCCTTCACTGGGCGGGAGGCGAAAATGAGCAGTTCTTC
CDR3: CTSSLHWAGGENEQFF
V: TRBV1
size: -
D: -
J: TRBJ2-1

DNA: TGTGCCTGGAGTAACGGCAATGAGCAGTTCTTC
CDR3: CAWSNGNEQFF
V: TRBV30
size: -
D: -
J: TRBJ2-1

DNA: TGTGCCAGCAGCCAATTCCCCCCCGCGGGGGGGCGCAGGGACACTGAAGCTTTCTTT
CDR3: CASSQFPPAGGRRDTEAFF
V: TRBV16
size: few
D: -
J: TRBJ1-1

DNA: TGTGCCAGCAGCCAAGGTGTAGCGGGAGAATCCTACGAGCAGTACTTC
CDR3: CASSQGVAGESYEQYF
V: TRBV4-2
size: -
D: TRBD2
J: TRBJ2-7

DNA: TGTGCCAGCAGGAAGGGGGTCCCTCATCCCTATGGCTACACCTTC
CDR3: CASRKGVPHPYGYTF
V: TRBV11-2
size: -
D: -
J: TRBJ1-2

DNA: TGTGCCTGGAGTGACAGGGGCAGGAACTATGGCTACACCTTC
CDR3: CAWSDRGRNYGYTF
V: TRBV30
size: few
D: TRBD1
J: TRBJ1-2

DNA: TGTGCCAGCAGTGAGGTGCCACTAGCTGAAGCTTTCTTT
CDR3: CASSEVPLAEAFF
V: TRBV2
size: once
D: -
J: TRBJ1-1

DNA: TGTGTTACGACAGGGGATTACGAGCAGTACTTC
CDR3: CVTTGDYEQYF
V: TRBV7-9
size: once
D: TRBD1
J: TRBJ2-7

DNA: TGTGCCAGCAGGAGCGGGAGTGCCCTCTACGAGCAGTACTTC
CDR3: CASRSGSALYEQYF
V: TRBV27
size: -
D: TRBD2
J: TRBJ2-7

DNA: TGTGCCAGCAGTTTAAGGTCCCTGAGGGTGTACAATGAGCAGTTCTTC
CDR3: CASSLRSLRVYNEQFF
V: TRBV28
size: -
D: -
J: TRBJ2-1

DNA: TGTGCCAGCACCAGACAAGCGAACACTGAAGCTTTCTTT
CDR3: CASTRQANTEAFF
V: TRBV6-6
size: -
D: -
J: TRBJ1-1

DNA: TGTGCCAGCACCTCCTCGGAGTTCGACTACGAGCAGTACTTC
CDR3: CASTSSEFDYEQYF
V: TRBV7-9
size: -
D: -
J: TRBJ2-7

DNA: TGCGCCACGCAAAGACAGGGAGGAATCGGGGAGCTGTTTTTT
CDR3: CATQRQGGIGELFF
V: TRBV4-1
size: -
D: -
J: TRBJ2-2

DNA: TGTGCCAGCGGATCAGGTTATAGCAATCAGCCCCAGCATTTT
CDR3: CASGSGYSNQPQHF
V: TRBV6-6
size: -
D: -
J: TRBJ1-5

DNA: TGTGCCAGCAGCCTTGGAGGGACGAGCACAGATACGCAGTATTTT
CDR3: CASSLGGTSTDTQYF
V: TRBV7-9
size: -
D: -
J: TRBJ2-3

DNA: TGTGCCAGCGCACGGACAGGGTCACACGAGCAGTACTTC
CDR3: CASARTGSHEQYF
V: TRBV5-5
size: -
D: TRBD1
J: TRBJ2-7

DNA: TGTGCCAGCAGTTCCGGGACAGGGCTCTACGAGCAGTACTTC
CDR3: CASSSGTGLYEQYF
V: TRBV6-5
size: -
D: TRBD1
J: TRBJ2-7

DNA: TGTGCCAGCAGCTTGACGGAGGACTATGGCTACACCTTC
CDR3: CASSLTEDYGYTF
V: TRBV5-4
size: -
D: -
J: TRBJ1-2

DNA: TGTGCCAGCCGCTCCAGGGCCGCTAATGAAAAACTGTTTTTT
CDR3: CASRSRAANEKLFF
V: TRBV5-8
size: -
D: -
J: TRBJ1-4

DNA: TGTGCCACCAGCAGAGATTCCGGGGGAAAGGAAAAACTGTTTTTT
CDR3: CATSRDSGGKEKLFF
V: TRBV15
size: -
D: -
J: TRBJ1-4

DNA: TGTGCCAGCAGCGTATCTATAAGGGGACAGGAAAACACCGGGGAGCTGTTTTTT
CDR3: CASSVSIRGQENTGELFF
V: TRBV9
size: -
D: TRBD1
J: TRBJ2-2

DNA: TGTGCCAGCAGCTTAAACCCCATGACAGGCCCCTACGAGCAGTACTTC
CDR3: CASSLNPMTGPYEQYF
V: TRBV7-9
size: -
D: -
J: TRBJ2-7

DNA: TGCGCCAGCAGCTTGGGGCCACAGGGGGTCGGCACTGAAGCTTTCTTT
CDR3: CASSLGPQGVGTEAFF
V: TRBV5-1
size: -
D: TRBD1
J: TRBJ1-1

DNA: TGTGCCAGCAGTTCCCACGAAGGGGGAGCTTATGGCTACACCTTC
CDR3: CASSSHEGGAYGYTF
V: TRBV6-6
size: once
D: -
J: TRBJ1-2

DNA: TGTGCCAGCAGCTTAGGACAACTCCATAGCAATCAGCCCCAGCATTTT
CDR3: CASSLGQLHSNQPQHF
V: TRBV11-3
size: few
D: -
J: TRBJ1-5

DNA: TGCGCCAGCAGCCGGACAGGGGTCGCCGGGGAGCTGTTTTTT
CDR3: CASSRTGVAGELFF
V: TRBV5-1
size: once
D: TRBD1
J: TRBJ2-2

DNA: TGTGCCAGCAGCTTAATACCAGGTGACACTGAAGCTTTCTTT
CDR3: CASSLIPGDTEAFF
V: TRBV7-3
size: -
D: -
J: TRBJ1-1

DNA: TGCGCCAGCAGTGAGGACTCGATCGGGACCCAGTACTTC
CDR3: CASSEDSIGTQYF
V: TRBV10-2
size: -
D: -
J: TRBJ2-5

DNA: TGTGCCAGCTCACCACCGAAGCAGGGCGGGGTGAACACTGAAGCTTTCTTT
CDR3: CASSPPKQGGVNTEAFF
V: TRBV18
size: -
D: -
J: TRBJ1-1

DNA: TGTGCCAGTAGTATTGGGGGGAAACTGTTTTTT
CDR3: CASSIGGKLFF
V: TRBV19
size: -
D: -
J: TRBJ1-4

DNA: TGTGCCATCACCGGGGGGAGGGGGGCTGAAGCTTTCTTT
CDR3: CAITGGRGAEAFF
V: TRBV10-3
size: once
D: -
J: TRBJ1-1

DNA: TGTGCCAGCAGCCGACTAGCGGGAGCGGATACGCAGTATTTT
CDR3: CASSRLAGADTQYF
V: TRBV6-5
size: -
D: TRBD2
J: TRBJ2-3

DNA: TGTGCTAGTGCCCTGGGGGGGTTTTCAGATACGCAGTATTTT
CDR3: CASALGGFSDTQYF
V: TRBV12-5
size: -
D: TRBD2
J: TRBJ2-3

DNA: TGTGCCAGCAGCAGACAACTAGCGGGAATCGACGAGCAGTACTTC
CDR3: CASSRQLAGIDEQYF
V: TRBV5-4
size: -
D: TRBD2
J: TRBJ2-7

DNA: TGTGCCAGCAGTGAGCAGGGGGCCTTGAACACTGAAGCTTTCTTT
CDR3: CASSEQGALNTEAFF
V: TRBV2
size: -
D: TRBD1
J: TRBJ1-1

DNA: TGTGCCAGCGCCGAGACTGCGACAGATCTCACAGATACGCAGTATTTT
CDR3: CASAETATDLTDTQYF
V: TRBV4-2
size: -
D: -
J: TRBJ2-3

DNA: TGTGCCAGTCACAGGGTTGGGACAAATGAAAAACTGTTTTTT
CDR3: CASHRVGTNEKLFF
V: TRBV19
size: -
D: -
J: TRBJ1-4

DNA: TGTGCCAGCAGCCAAGAACAGGGGGGGAACACTGAAGCTTTCTTT
CDR3: CASSQEQGGNTEAFF
V: TRBV4-2
size: -
D: TRBD1
J: TRBJ1-1

DNA: TGCAGCGTTCGGGCGGGGCCAGATACGCAGTATTTT
CDR3: CSVRAGPDTQYF
V: TRBV29-1
size: -
D: -
J: TRBJ2-3

DNA: TGTGCCAGTAGTACCCTGACAGGGATGAACACTGAAGCTTTCTTT
CDR3: CASSTLTGMNTEAFF
V: TRBV19
size: -
D: TRBD1
J: TRBJ1-1

DNA: TGCGCCAGCAGCCCCAGACTTTACGAGCAGTACTTC
CDR3: CASSPRLYEQYF
V: TRBV5-1
size: -
D: -
J: TRBJ2-7

DNA: TGCAGCTCCTCCGGGGGGGACGGCTACACCTTC
CDR3: CSSSGGDGYTF
V: TRBV29-1
size: -
D: -
J: TRBJ1-2

DNA: TGTGCCAGCAGTGACAGGGGCCGTGAAGCTTTCTTT
CDR3: CASSDRGREAFF
V: TRBV2
size: -
D: -
J: TRBJ1-1

DNA: TGTGCTAGTGGTTTGGTATCTAAGAAGGGAGCAGATACGCAGTATTTT
CDR3: CASGLVSKKGADTQYF
V: TRBV12-5
size: -
D: -
J: TRBJ2-3